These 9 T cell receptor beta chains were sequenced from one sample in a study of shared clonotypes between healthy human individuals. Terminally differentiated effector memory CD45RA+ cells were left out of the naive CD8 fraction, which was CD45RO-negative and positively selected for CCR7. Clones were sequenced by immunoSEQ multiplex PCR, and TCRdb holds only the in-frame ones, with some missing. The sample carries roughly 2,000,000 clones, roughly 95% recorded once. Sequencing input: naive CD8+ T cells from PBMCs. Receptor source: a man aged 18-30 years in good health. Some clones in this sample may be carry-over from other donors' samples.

The CDR3 DNA follows: TGCGCCAGCAGCCAAGGGACTAGCGGGACCCAGTCTCTTAGCACAGATACGCAGTATTTT. Amino acid sequence: CASSQGTSGTQSLSTDTQYF. The chain links TRBV4-3 to TRBJ2-3, with 12 bases that match TRBD2. The V gene's germline CDR1 is LGHNA and CDR2 YSLEER. Trimming took 1 base from V and 0 from J; bases not matched to a gene: 11. CDR3 size: 20 residues.

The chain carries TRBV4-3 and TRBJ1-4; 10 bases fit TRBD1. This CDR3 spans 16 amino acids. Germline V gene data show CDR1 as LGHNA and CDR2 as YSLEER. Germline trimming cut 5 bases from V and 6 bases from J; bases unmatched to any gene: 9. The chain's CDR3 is CASSKLGGTGDEKLFF. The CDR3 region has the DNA TGCGCCAGCAGCAAATTGGGTGGGACAGGGGATGAAAAACTGTTTTTT.

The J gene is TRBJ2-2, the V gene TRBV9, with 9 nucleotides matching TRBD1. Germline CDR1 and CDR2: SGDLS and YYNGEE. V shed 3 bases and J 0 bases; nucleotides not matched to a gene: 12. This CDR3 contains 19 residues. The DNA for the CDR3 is TGTGCCAGCAGCGCCCCCCGGGACAGGGTTTTCTCGAACACCGGGGAGCTGTTTTTT. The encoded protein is CASSAPRDRVFSNTGELFF.

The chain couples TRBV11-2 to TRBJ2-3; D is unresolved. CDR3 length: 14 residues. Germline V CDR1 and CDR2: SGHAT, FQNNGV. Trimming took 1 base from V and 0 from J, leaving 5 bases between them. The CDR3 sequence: CASSLGKSTDTQYF. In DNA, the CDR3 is TGTGCCAGCAGCTTAGGAAAAAGCACAGATACGCAGTATTTT. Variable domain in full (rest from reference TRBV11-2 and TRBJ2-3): EAGVAQSPRYKIIEKRQSVAFWCNPISGHATLYWYQQILGQGPKLLIQFQNNGVVDDSQLPKDRFSAERLKGVDSTLKIQPAKLEDSAVYLCASSLGKSTDTQYFGPGTRLTVL.

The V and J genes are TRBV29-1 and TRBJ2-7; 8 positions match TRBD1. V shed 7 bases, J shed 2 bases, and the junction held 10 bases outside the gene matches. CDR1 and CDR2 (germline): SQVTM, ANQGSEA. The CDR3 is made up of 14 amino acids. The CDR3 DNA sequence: TGCAGCGCCCAACCGACAGGGGAGCCCTACGAGCAGTACTTC. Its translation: CSAQPTGEPYEQYF.

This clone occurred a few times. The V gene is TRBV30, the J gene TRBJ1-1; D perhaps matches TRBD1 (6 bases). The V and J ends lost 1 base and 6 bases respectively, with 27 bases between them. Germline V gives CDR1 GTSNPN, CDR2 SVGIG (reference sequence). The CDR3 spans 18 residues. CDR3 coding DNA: TGTGCCTGGAGTGGACCAACTCTACTGGGGACAACAGTGTCTGAAGCTTTCTTT. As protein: CAWSGPTLLGTTVSEAFF.

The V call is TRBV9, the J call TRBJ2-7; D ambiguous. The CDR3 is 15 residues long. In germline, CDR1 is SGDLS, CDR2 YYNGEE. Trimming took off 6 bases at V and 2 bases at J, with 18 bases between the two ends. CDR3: CASTPFRDPTYEQYF. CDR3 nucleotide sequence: TGTGCCAGCACCCCCTTCAGAGATCCGACCTACGAGCAGTACTTC.

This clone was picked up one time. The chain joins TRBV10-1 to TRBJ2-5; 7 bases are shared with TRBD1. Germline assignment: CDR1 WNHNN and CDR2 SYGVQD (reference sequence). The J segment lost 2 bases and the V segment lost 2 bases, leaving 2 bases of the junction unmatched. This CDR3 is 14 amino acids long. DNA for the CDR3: TGCGCCAGCAGTGAGAGCAGGGGGCAAGAGACCCAGTACTTC. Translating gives CASSESRGQETQYF.

Here the CDR3 DNA reads TGTGCCAGTAGCCCCAGGGGGACCCCAAGTCAAGAGACCCAGTACTTC. Protein product: CASSPRGTPSQETQYF. J is TRBJ2-5 and V is TRBV19, with TRBD1 matching over 7 bases. V lost 6 bases, J lost 2 bases, and 12 bases stayed unmatched. The CDR3 extends over 16 amino acids. From germline, CDR1 is LNHDA and CDR2 SQIVND (reference sequence).